These 22 T cell receptor beta chains came from one sample sequenced in a study of T cell repertoires in breast cancer. Paired alpha-beta TCRs of CD8+ T cells were analyzed by expanded emulsion RT-PCR. During the second nested PCR, blocking oligonucleotides suppressed genes that were not paired. One entry per CDR3 protein results from TCRdb running MiXCR on the emulsion pairing reads. Among nearly 40,000 distinct CDR3 sequences, under 60% were seen once, and the ten largest hold less than 80%. What was sequenced was CD8+ T cells. The receptors derive from a pool of human donors with breast cancer or a healthy control (not recorded which).

This clonotype was counted between two and nine times. This sequence joins TRBV4-2 and TRBJ2-3; D gene uncertain. The germline gives CDR1 LGHNA, CDR2 YNFKEQ. This CDR3 has 14 residues. Trimming took off 0 bases at V and 6 bases at J, with 10 bases between the two ends. The CDR3 sequence: CASSQERASDTQYF. CDR3 sequence (DNA): TGTGCCAGCAGCCAAGAAAGAGCGTCGGATACGCAGTATTTT.

The J gene is TRBJ2-3, the V gene TRBV5-1; D is tentatively TRBD1 or TRBD2 (5 bases each). Germline V gene data show CDR1 as SGHRS and CDR2 as YFSETQ. V gave up 3 bases and J gave up 5 bases, with 25 bases separating them. The CDR3 spans 18 residues. CDR3 sequence reads: CASSWRGTPGEIGDTQYF. CDR3 nucleotides: TGCGCCAGCAGCTGGAGAGGGACCCCAGGTGAGATAGGAGATACGCAGTATTTT.

Points on this clonotype: This may be a read error, as it is one base from a much larger clone. Here the CDR3 reads CASTRQGVNTEAYF. The CDR3 coding sequence is TGTGCCAGCACTAGGCAGGGGGTGAACACTGAAGCTTACTTT. V is TRBV27 and J is TRBJ1-1, with TRBD1 identical over 7 bases. The germline V gene encodes CDR1 MNHEY and CDR2 SMNVEV (reference sequence). The CDR3 is 14 residues long.

This clonotype appeared a few times. The chain has TRBV20-1 and TRBJ2-5; D may match TRBD1 or TRBD2 (6 bases each). The CDR3 runs 14 residues. Per germline, CDR1 DFQATT and CDR2 SNEGSKA (reference sequence). V lost 3 bases and J 4 bases, leaving 15 bases between the germline ends. The CDR3 here is CSASDFRGAETQYF. For the CDR3, the DNA is TGCAGTGCTAGCGACTTTAGGGGGGCAGAGACCCAGTACTTC.

This clonotype was picked up a small number of times. This rearrangement joins TRBV20-1 to TRBJ1-1; D gene ambiguous. The CDR3 spans 12 residues. Trimming stripped 3 bases from V and 1 base from J, with 6 bases between. Germline V CDR1 and CDR2: DFQATT, SNEGSKA (reference sequence). This chain's CDR3 is CSASSGNTEAFF. The CDR3 nucleotides read TGCAGTGCTAGTTCAGGGAACACTGAAGCTTTCTTT.

The genes are TRBV12-3 or TRBV12-4 and TRBJ1-1, with unresolved D. Trimming took off 7 bases at V and 0 bases at J, with 15 bases between the two ends. There are 15 residues in the CDR3. In DNA, the CDR3 is TGTGCCAGCACCCCCCCGAGCAGACTGAACACTGAAGCTTTCTTT. Translated: CASTPPSRLNTEAFF.

About this clonotype: An end of the junction differs from the germline gene, which may be a read error. DNA for the CDR3: TGTGTCAGCAGCCAAAACTATGGAAACACCATATATTTT. Translating gives CVSSQNYGNTIYF. V gene TRBV11-2 combines with J gene TRBJ1-3; D is unclear. Germline V gene lookup returns CDR1 SGHAT and CDR2 FQNNGV. This CDR3 is built from 13 residues.

This chain links TRBV7-9 with TRBJ1-5; D unresolved. The CDR3 is 15 residues long. Trimming stripped 5 bases from V and 2 bases from J, with 13 bases between. Germline CDR1 is SEHNR and CDR2 is FQNEAQ (reference sequence). The CDR3 spells CASSPRGIGNQPQHF. CDR3 DNA: TGTGCCAGCAGCCCCCGAGGTATTGGCAATCAGCCCCAGCATTTT.

Concerning this clonotype: A much larger clone differs by one base, so this may be a read error. The chain uses TRBV27 and TRBJ2-3; 9 bases are a match to TRBD1. This CDR3 is 16 amino acids long. Per germline, CDR1 MNHEY and CDR2 SMNVEV (reference sequence). The junction had 13 bases not matched to a gene; V was cut back by 8 bases and J by 4 bases. The CDR3, as DNA: TGTGCCAGCGGTCACGGGCCCGGGACAGGGTCAGATACGCAGTATTTT. Translating it yields CASGHGPGTGSDTQYF.

The V and J genes are TRBV20-1 and TRBJ2-1; a possible D gene is TRBD2 (5 bases). The CDR3 has 16 amino acids. From germline, CDR1 is DFQATT and CDR2 SNEGSKA (reference sequence). V was clipped by 2 bases and J by 2 bases, with 16 bases between them. The CDR3 DNA sequence: TGCAGTGCTAGAAGGTCAGGCAGCGGAACCTACAATGAGCAGTTCTTC. This encodes CSARRSGSGTYNEQFF.

This chain links TRBV6-1 with TRBJ2-1; 9 bases align to TRBD1. Germline V lookup: CDR1 MNHNS, CDR2 SASEGT. The CDR3 has 16 amino acids. V shed 5 bases, J shed 8 bases, and the junction held 13 bases outside the gene matches. CDR3 bases: TGTGCCAGCAGTTCCGACGGACAGGGGACCGGGTATGAGCAGTTCTTC. Protein: CASSSDGQGTGYEQFF.

In the case of this clonotype: The CDR3 carries no conserved terminal phenylalanine or tryptophan, so it likely arises from a read error. The rearrangement links TRBV27 to TRBJ1-1, with D tentatively TRBD1 (5 bases). Germline V CDR1 and CDR2: MNHEY, SMNVEV (reference sequence). The V end lost 4 bases, the J end lost 6 bases, and 9 bases lay between the germline ends. This CDR3 spans 12 amino acids. Written as DNA, the CDR3 is TGTGCCAGCAGTTCGGGGGGACCTGAAGCTTTCTCT. It codes for CASSSGGPEAFS.

This clonotype has just a few counts. The chain has TRBV7-9 and TRBJ2-5; D is possibly TRBD1 (6 bases). The CDR3 length is 15 residues. CDR1 is SEHNR, CDR2 FQNEAQ, per germline (reference sequence). The V gene lost 2 bases and the J gene lost 4 bases, with 14 bases spanning the gap. In nucleotides, the CDR3 is TGTGCCAGCAGCTTACGTACCAGCAGGGGAGAGACCCAGTACTTC. Translation gives CASSLRTSRGETQYF.

The chain links TRBV20-1 to TRBJ2-3; D not certain. V lost 4 bases to trimming and J lost 0 bases, with 14 bases between them. CDR3 length: 15 residues. Per the germline V gene, CDR1 is DFQATT and CDR2 is SNEGSKA (reference sequence). The CDR3 DNA follows: TGCAGTGCTAACTCACCGGGCCGTAGCACAGATACGCAGTATTTT. Its translation: CSANSPGRSTDTQYF.

The rearrangement links TRBV25-1 to TRBJ2-3; 7 bases are a match to TRBD2. The junction had 16 bases not matched to a gene; V was cut back by 5 bases and J by 8 bases. The CDR3 totals 16 residues. Germline lookup yields CDR1 MGHDK and CDR2 SYGVNS. CDR3 in amino acids: CASSPGTGGSGRTQYF. The CDR3, as DNA: TGTGCCAGCAGTCCCGGGACTGGCGGGAGCGGGCGTACGCAGTATTTT.

This clonotype was seen only a few times. The V and J genes are TRBV19 and TRBJ1-1; D is unclear. This CDR3 contains 13 residues. V was cut by 3 bases and J by 1 base, with 6 bases left in between. The germline gives CDR1 LNHDA, CDR2 SQIVND (reference sequence). The CDR3 reads CASSIGGNTEAFF. Here the CDR3 DNA reads TGTGCCAGTAGTATTGGAGGGAACACTGAAGCTTTCTTT.

This clonotype showed up just a few times. The chain carries TRBV18 and TRBJ1-5; D is ambiguous. The CDR3 extends over 13 amino acids. CDR1 and CDR2 from the germline V gene are KGHSH and LQKENI. Trimming cost V 4 bases and J 3 bases, with 7 bases left between them. CDR3 sequence: CASSLGFNQPQHF. The DNA for the CDR3 is TGTGCCAGCTCACTGGGTTTCAATCAGCCCCAGCATTTT.

This clonotype was recorded a few times. The CDR3 is CASSLGETQYF. CDR3 nucleotide sequence: TGTGCCAGCAGTTTGGGGGAGACCCAGTACTTC. The chain recombines TRBV27 with TRBJ2-5; D not certain. Between the trimmed V and J ends, which lost 3 bases and 5 bases, there was a span of 4 bases. The length of the CDR3 is 11 residues. Germline V gene data show CDR1 as MNHEY and CDR2 as SMNVEV (reference sequence).

This clonotype was detected ten times or more. This chain connects TRBV28 to TRBJ2-1; the match to TRBD2 covers 11 bases. Trimming at V came to 4 bases and at J to 4 bases, leaving 9 bases not matched to a gene. This CDR3 has 17 amino acids. Germline CDR1 MDHEN, CDR2 SYDVKM. The DNA for the CDR3 is TGTGCCAGCAGTTCTCATATAGCGGGAGGGCAGTACAATGAGCAGTTCTTC. Translating it yields CASSSHIAGGQYNEQFF.

This CDR3 is CSARSQALGKQYF. The CDR3 region has the DNA TGCAGTGCTAGGAGTCAGGCGTTAGGGAAGCAGTACTTC. The chain carries TRBV20-1 and TRBJ2-7; D gene uncertain. This CDR3 contains 13 residues. Germline loops: CDR1 DFQATT, CDR2 SNEGSKA (reference sequence). The V end was cut by 3 bases, the J end by 8 bases, with 17 bases between.

As to this clonotype: With a much larger clone just one base away, this may be a read error. The chain couples TRBV4-1 to TRBJ2-1; TRBD2 aligns across 9 bases. The germline CDR1 and CDR2 sequences are MGHRA and YSYEKL. The CDR3 has 15 amino acids. J gave up 7 bases and V 3 bases, and 7 bases lay outside the gene matches. CDR3 nucleotide sequence: TGCGCCAGCAGCCAGCGCGGGAGGGCCCGGAATGAGCAGTTCTTC. Protein: CASSQRGRARNEQFF.

The chain couples TRBV7-8 to TRBJ2-5; 7 nucleotides match TRBD2. V gave up 2 bases and J gave up 9 bases; unmatched junction bases: 12. The germline V gene has CDR1 SGHVS and CDR2 FQNEAQ. The CDR3 totals 15 residues. This CDR3 reads CASSLPSGGPGAQYF. The CDR3 region has the DNA TGTGCCAGCAGCTTACCTAGCGGAGGTCCCGGGGCCCAGTACTTC. The full variable domain, completed using reference TRBV7-8 and TRBJ2-5, is GAGVSQSPRYKVAKRGQDVALRCDPISGHVSLFWYQQALGQGPEFLTYFQNEAQLDKSGLPSDRFFAERPEGSVSTLKIQRTQQEDSAVYLCASSLPSGGPGAQYFGPGTRLLVL.